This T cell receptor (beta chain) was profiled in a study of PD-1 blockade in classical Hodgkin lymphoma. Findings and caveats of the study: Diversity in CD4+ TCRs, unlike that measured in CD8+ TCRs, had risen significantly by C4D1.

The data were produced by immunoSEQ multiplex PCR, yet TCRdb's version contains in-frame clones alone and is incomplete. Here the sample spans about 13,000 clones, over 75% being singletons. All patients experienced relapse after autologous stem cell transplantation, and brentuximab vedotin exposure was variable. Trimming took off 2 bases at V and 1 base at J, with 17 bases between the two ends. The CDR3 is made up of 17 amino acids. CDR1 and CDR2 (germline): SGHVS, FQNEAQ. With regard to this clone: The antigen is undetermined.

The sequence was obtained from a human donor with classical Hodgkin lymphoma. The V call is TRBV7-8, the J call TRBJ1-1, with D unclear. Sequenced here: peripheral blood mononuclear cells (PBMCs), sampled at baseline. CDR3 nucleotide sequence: TGTGCCAGCAGCTTAAACCCGGGTCTTAGCGGGAACACTGAAGCTTTCTTT. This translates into CASSLNPGLSGNTEAFF.